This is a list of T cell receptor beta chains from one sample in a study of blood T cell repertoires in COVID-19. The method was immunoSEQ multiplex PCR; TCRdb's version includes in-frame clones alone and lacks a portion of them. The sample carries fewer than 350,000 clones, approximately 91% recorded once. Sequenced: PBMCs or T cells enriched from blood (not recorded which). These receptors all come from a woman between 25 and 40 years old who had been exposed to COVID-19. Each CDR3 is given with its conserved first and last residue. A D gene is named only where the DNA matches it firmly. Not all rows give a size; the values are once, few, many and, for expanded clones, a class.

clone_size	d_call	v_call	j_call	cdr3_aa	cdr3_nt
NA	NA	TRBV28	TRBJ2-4	CASSFHGQLAKNIQYF	TGTGCCAGCAGTTTCCACGGACAGCTAGCCAAAAACATTCAGTACTTC
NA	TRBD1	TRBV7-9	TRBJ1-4	CASSLGTGGGSEKLFF	TGTGCCAGCAGCTTGGGGACAGGGGGCGGGAGTGAAAAACTGTTTTTT
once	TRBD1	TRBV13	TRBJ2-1	CASSFTQGAELDEQFF	TGTGCCAGCAGCTTCACACAGGGGGCGGAACTTGATGAGCAGTTCTTC
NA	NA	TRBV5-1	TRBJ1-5	CASRPDSSNQPQHF	TGCGCCAGCAGACCGGACAGTAGCAATCAGCCCCAGCATTTT
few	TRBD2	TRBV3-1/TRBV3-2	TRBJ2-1	CASSASIRSLADDYNEQFF	TGTGCCAGCAGCGCGAGTATTAGGTCGCTAGCGGACGACTACAATGAGCAGTTCTTC
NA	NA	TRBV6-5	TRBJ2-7	CASSPDTTYEQYF	TGTGCCAGCAGCCCGGACACAACCTACGAGCAGTACTTC
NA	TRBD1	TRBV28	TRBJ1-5	CAVRDSHSNQPQHF	TGTGCCGTCCGGGACAGCCATAGCAATCAGCCCCAGCATTTT
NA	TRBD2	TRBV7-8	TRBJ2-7	CASSYGTSGGSSYEQYF	TGTGCCAGCAGCTATGGGACTAGCGGGGGGAGCTCCTACGAGCAGTACTTC
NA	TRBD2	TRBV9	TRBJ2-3	CASSQTSGSADTQYF	TGTGCCAGCAGCCAGACTAGCGGGAGCGCAGATACGCAGTATTTT
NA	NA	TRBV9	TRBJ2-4	CASSAQGGGGNIQYF	TGTGCCAGCAGCGCCCAGGGGGGAGGTGGAAACATTCAGTACTTC
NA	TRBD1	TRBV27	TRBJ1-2	CASRTTGNYGYTF	TGTGCCAGCCGAACGACAGGGAACTATGGCTACACCTTC
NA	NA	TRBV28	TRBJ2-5	CASRPASRETQYF	TGTGCCAGCAGGCCCGCCTCCCGGGAGACCCAGTACTTC
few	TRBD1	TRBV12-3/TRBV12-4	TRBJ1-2	CASSFDRGIGYTF	TGTGCCAGCAGTTTCGACAGGGGGATCGGCTACACCTTC